The rows below give T cell receptor beta chains drawn from one sample of a study of blood T cell repertoires in COVID-19. The table came from immunoSEQ multiplex PCR; TCRdb's copy has only in-frame clones and leaves some out. The table includes a few hundred thousand clones, 80% to 90% detected once. Sequencing was carried out using PBMCs or T cells enriched from blood (not recorded which). Receptors were obtained from a man aged 25-40 years who had recovered from COVID-19. The CDR3 runs from the conserved cysteine through the conserved F or W. The order of the fields is J gene, D gene, V gene, clone size, CDR3 DNA, CDR3 protein. A D gene is named only where the DNA matches it firmly. For some rows the clone size is stated as once, few or many, or as a class when expanded; others skip it.

j_gene: TRBJ1-2; d_gene: -; v_gene: TRBV5-5; abundance: -; CDR3nt: TGTGCCAGCAGCTTGCAGGGGACGGCGAGTGGCTACACCTTC; CDR3aa: CASSLQGTASGYTF
j_gene: TRBJ1-6; d_gene: -; v_gene: TRBV12-3/TRBV12-4; abundance: -; CDR3nt: TGTGCCAGCAGCCGAACGTCGGTTTCACCCCTCCACTTT; CDR3aa: CASSRTSVSPLHF
j_gene: TRBJ2-3; d_gene: TRBD1; v_gene: TRBV4-1; abundance: -; CDR3nt: TGCGCCAGCAGCCAAGAAGGGGGCACAGGCGCCCATACAGATACGCAGTATTTT; CDR3aa: CASSQEGGTGAHTDTQYF
j_gene: TRBJ1-2; d_gene: -; v_gene: TRBV6-5; abundance: once; CDR3nt: TGTGCCAGCAGTTCGTCAGGGTTGAACTATGGCTACACCTTC; CDR3aa: CASSSSGLNYGYTF
j_gene: TRBJ2-5; d_gene: TRBD2; v_gene: TRBV3-1/TRBV3-2; abundance: -; CDR3nt: TGTGCCAGCACCCCAATAGCGGGGGGGGAGACCCAGTACTTC; CDR3aa: CASTPIAGGETQYF
j_gene: TRBJ1-5; d_gene: -; v_gene: TRBV28; abundance: -; CDR3nt: TGTGCCAGCACTACCATGGGAGGGGAGGGAAGGCCCCAGCATTTT; CDR3aa: CASTTMGGEGRPQHF
j_gene: TRBJ1-2; d_gene: -; v_gene: TRBV27; abundance: few; CDR3nt: TGTGCCAGCAGCCCGGCAGGGGATTTCTATGGCTACACCTTC; CDR3aa: CASSPAGDFYGYTF
j_gene: TRBJ2-7; d_gene: -; v_gene: TRBV7-6; abundance: -; CDR3nt: TGTGCCAGCAGCTCGGGGACTGGAAGTATCGAGCAGTACTTC; CDR3aa: CASSSGTGSIEQYF
j_gene: TRBJ1-2; d_gene: -; v_gene: TRBV6-5; abundance: -; CDR3nt: TGTGCCAGCACCGAAAGTGATCCCAGGGGTTCTGGCTACACCTTC; CDR3aa: CASTESDPRGSGYTF
j_gene: TRBJ2-1; d_gene: -; v_gene: TRBV29-1; abundance: -; CDR3nt: TGCAGCGTTGAACTGGTACTAGGGAGGTTCTTC; CDR3aa: CSVELVLGRFF
j_gene: TRBJ2-1; d_gene: TRBD2; v_gene: TRBV28; abundance: -; CDR3nt: TGTGCCAGCAGAGGGTCCGTCGGCGGGAGCTACAATGAGCAGTTCTTC; CDR3aa: CASRGSVGGSYNEQFF
j_gene: TRBJ1-1; d_gene: -; v_gene: TRBV5-1; abundance: once; CDR3nt: TGCGCCAGCAGCTTGGTTGCGGAGAACACTGAAGCTTTCTTT; CDR3aa: CASSLVAENTEAFF
j_gene: TRBJ2-2; d_gene: -; v_gene: TRBV5-5; abundance: -; CDR3nt: TGTGCCAGCAGCTTGGAGAGGACGGGGGCCGGGGAGCTGTTTTTT; CDR3aa: CASSLERTGAGELFF
j_gene: TRBJ1-3; d_gene: -; v_gene: TRBV7-9; abundance: -; CDR3nt: TGTGCCAGCAGCTTATTAGGGGCAGGAAACACCATATATTTT; CDR3aa: CASSLLGAGNTIYF
j_gene: TRBJ1-2; d_gene: TRBD1; v_gene: TRBV19; abundance: -; CDR3nt: TGTGCCAGTAGTATCGGGACAGGCCGAATCTATGGCTACACCTTC; CDR3aa: CASSIGTGRIYGYTF
j_gene: TRBJ2-4; d_gene: TRBD1; v_gene: TRBV10-3; abundance: -; CDR3nt: TGTGCCATCAGTCAAGGGACAGGGGGAATAGCCAAAAACATTCAGTACTTC; CDR3aa: CAISQGTGGIAKNIQYF
j_gene: TRBJ2-5; d_gene: TRBD2; v_gene: TRBV28; abundance: -; CDR3nt: TGTGCCAGCAGGACTCTAGCGGGAGGGCCGGACCAAGAGACCCAGTACTTC; CDR3aa: CASRTLAGGPDQETQYF
j_gene: TRBJ2-3; d_gene: TRBD2; v_gene: TRBV29-1; abundance: -; CDR3nt: TGCAGCGTCCAAACTAGCGGGAGAACAGATACGCAGTATTTT; CDR3aa: CSVQTSGRTDTQYF
j_gene: TRBJ2-1; d_gene: -; v_gene: TRBV3-1/TRBV3-2; abundance: -; CDR3nt: TGTGCCAGCAGGTTCGGGATAGCCGCCAATGAGCAGTTCTTC; CDR3aa: CASRFGIAANEQFF
j_gene: TRBJ1-5; d_gene: TRBD1; v_gene: TRBV5-1; abundance: -; CDR3nt: TGCGCCAGCAGCTTGCTGACAGGGATGGTTCAGCCCCAGCATTTT; CDR3aa: CASSLLTGMVQPQHF
j_gene: TRBJ1-2; d_gene: TRBD1; v_gene: TRBV25-1; abundance: -; CDR3nt: TGTGCCAGCAGTGAAAGGGCTAGGACAGGGTTAGATGGCTACACCTTC; CDR3aa: CASSERARTGLDGYTF
j_gene: TRBJ1-6; d_gene: TRBD1; v_gene: TRBV27; abundance: once; CDR3nt: TGTGCCAGCAGTTTCATCGGACAGGGCGATTCACCCCTCCACTTT; CDR3aa: CASSFIGQGDSPLHF
j_gene: TRBJ2-2; d_gene: TRBD2; v_gene: TRBV4-1; abundance: -; CDR3nt: TGCGCCAGCAGCATACGACTAGCGGGAGGGATAGGGGACGGGGAGCTGTTTTTT; CDR3aa: CASSIRLAGGIGDGELFF
j_gene: TRBJ1-5; d_gene: -; v_gene: TRBV6-5; abundance: -; CDR3nt: TGTGCCAGCACAAGGGGTTTCATTAGCAATCAGCCCCAGCATTTT; CDR3aa: CASTRGFISNQPQHF
j_gene: TRBJ2-2; d_gene: -; v_gene: TRBV28; abundance: -; CDR3nt: TGTGCCAGCCAGGGAAACACCGGGGAGCTGTTTTTT; CDR3aa: CASQGNTGELFF
j_gene: TRBJ2-1; d_gene: TRBD2; v_gene: TRBV7-2; abundance: once; CDR3nt: TGTGCCAGCAGCCAGACTAGCGGGATTGCCGATGAGCAGTTCTTC; CDR3aa: CASSQTSGIADEQFF
j_gene: TRBJ2-3; d_gene: -; v_gene: TRBV9; abundance: -; CDR3nt: TGTGCCAGCAAGCCATTAAGCACAGATACGCAGTATTTT; CDR3aa: CASKPLSTDTQYF
j_gene: TRBJ2-7; d_gene: -; v_gene: TRBV9; abundance: once; CDR3nt: TGTGCCAGCAGCCCCCCGTCCCCCGAGCAGTACTTC; CDR3aa: CASSPPSPEQYF
j_gene: TRBJ2-2; d_gene: -; v_gene: TRBV25-1; abundance: -; CDR3nt: TGTGCCAGCAGTGAAATAACTAAGTCCCACACCGGGGAGCTGTTTTTT; CDR3aa: CASSEITKSHTGELFF
j_gene: TRBJ2-1; d_gene: -; v_gene: TRBV28; abundance: -; CDR3nt: TGTGCCAGCAGCACAGTAATCTCCTACAATGAGCAGTTCTTC; CDR3aa: CASSTVISYNEQFF